This entry features one T cell receptor beta chain sequence. Its antigen remains unidentified. The data were obtained in a study of identical twins. General study results and limits: With abundant cord blood beta clonotypes, insertions were fewer; memory repertoires showed no such pattern.

A universal primer binding site was introduced by template switching. The final cDNA contained unique molecular identifiers. One entry per CDR3 protein results from TCRdb running MiXCR on the 5' RACE reads. The sample yields approximately 680,000 distinct CDR3 sequences, 7% to 7.5% seen once. The CDR3 has 15 amino acids. Germline CDR1 and CDR2: MDHEN and SYDVKM. J lost 3 bases, V lost 6 bases, and 10 bases had no gene match. In addition, the sample was reused for a study of yellow fever vaccine responses in identical twins.

This receptor was identified in a woman under 30 in good health. The genes are TRBV28 and TRBJ2-7, with 8 bases identical to TRBD2. Sample: PBMCs. The CDR3 reads CASRATSGRYYEQYF. CDR3 bases: TGTGCCAGCAGAGCTACTAGCGGCCGCTACTACGAGCAGTACTTC.